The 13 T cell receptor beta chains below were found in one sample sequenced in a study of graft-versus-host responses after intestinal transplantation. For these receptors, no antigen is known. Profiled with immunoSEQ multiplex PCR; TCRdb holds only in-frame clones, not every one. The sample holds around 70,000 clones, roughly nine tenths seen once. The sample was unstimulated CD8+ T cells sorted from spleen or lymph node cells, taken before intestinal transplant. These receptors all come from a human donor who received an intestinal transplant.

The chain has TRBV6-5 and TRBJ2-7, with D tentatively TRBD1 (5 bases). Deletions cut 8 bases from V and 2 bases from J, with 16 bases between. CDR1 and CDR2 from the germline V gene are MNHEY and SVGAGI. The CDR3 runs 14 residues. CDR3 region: CASHQAGPTYEQYF. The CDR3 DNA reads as TGTGCCAGCCATCAGGCAGGGCCAACCTACGAGCAGTACTTC.

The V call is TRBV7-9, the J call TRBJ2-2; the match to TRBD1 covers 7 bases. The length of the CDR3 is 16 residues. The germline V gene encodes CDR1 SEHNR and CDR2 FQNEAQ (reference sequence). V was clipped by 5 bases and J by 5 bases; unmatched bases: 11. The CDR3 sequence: CASSGLQGLPTGELFF. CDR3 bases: TGTGCCAGCAGCGGGTTACAGGGGTTACCGACCGGGGAGCTGTTTTTT.

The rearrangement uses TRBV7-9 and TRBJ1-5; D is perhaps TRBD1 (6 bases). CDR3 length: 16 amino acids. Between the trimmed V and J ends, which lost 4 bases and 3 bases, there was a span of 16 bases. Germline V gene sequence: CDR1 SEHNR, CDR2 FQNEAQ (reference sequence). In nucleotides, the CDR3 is TGTGCCAGCAGCTCAAACAGGGTCATGAACAATCAGCCCCAGCATTTT. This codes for CASSSNRVMNNQPQHF.

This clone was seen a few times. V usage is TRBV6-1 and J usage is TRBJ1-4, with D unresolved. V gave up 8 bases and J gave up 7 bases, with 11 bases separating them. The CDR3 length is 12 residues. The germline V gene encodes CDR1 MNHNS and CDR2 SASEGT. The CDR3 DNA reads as TGTGCCAGCGGCTCGGGAGGTGAAAAACTGTTTTTT. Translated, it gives CASGSGGEKLFF.

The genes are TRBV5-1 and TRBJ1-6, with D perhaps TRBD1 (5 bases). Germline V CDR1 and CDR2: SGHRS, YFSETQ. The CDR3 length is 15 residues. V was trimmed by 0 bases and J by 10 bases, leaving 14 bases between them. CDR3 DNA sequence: TGCGCCAGCAGCTTGGCCGGGGGGGTTTTCTCACCCCTCCACTTT. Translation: CASSLAGGVFSPLHF.

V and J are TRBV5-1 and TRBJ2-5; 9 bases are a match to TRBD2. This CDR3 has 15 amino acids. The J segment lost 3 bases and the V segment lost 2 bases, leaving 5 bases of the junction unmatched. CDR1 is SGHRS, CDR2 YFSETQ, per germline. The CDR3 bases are TGCGCCAGCAGCTTAGGGCTAGCGGGGAAAGAGACCCAGTACTTC. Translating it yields CASSLGLAGKETQYF.

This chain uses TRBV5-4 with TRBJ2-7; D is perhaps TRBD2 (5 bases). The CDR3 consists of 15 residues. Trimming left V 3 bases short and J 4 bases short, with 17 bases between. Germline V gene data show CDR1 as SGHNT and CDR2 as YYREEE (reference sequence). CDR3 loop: CASSSDPGRPYEQYF. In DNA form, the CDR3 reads TGTGCCAGCAGCTCGGATCCGGGAAGGCCTTACGAGCAGTACTTC.

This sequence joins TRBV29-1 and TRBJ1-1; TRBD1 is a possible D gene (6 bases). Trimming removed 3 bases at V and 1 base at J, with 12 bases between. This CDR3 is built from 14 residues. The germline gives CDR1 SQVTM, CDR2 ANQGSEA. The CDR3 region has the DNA TGCAGCGTTGATAACAGGGCGAAGAACACTGAAGCTTTCTTT. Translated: CSVDNRAKNTEAFF.

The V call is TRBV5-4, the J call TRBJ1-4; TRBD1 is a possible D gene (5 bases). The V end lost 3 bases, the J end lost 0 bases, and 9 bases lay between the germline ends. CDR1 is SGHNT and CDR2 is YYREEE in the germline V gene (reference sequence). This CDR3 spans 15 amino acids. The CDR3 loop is CASSWGSPTNEKLFF. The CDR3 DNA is TGTGCCAGCAGCTGGGGCTCCCCAACTAATGAAAAACTGTTTTTT.

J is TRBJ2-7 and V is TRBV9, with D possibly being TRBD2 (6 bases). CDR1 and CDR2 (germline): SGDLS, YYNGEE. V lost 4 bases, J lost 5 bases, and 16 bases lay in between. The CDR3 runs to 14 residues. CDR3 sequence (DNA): TGTGCCAGCAGCCCCGGTGGAGGGGCGAACGAGCAGTACTTC. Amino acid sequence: CASSPGGGANEQYF.

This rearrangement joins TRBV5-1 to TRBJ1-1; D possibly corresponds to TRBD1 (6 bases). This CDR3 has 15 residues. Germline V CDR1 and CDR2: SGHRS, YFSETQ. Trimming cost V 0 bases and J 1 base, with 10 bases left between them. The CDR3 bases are TGCGCCAGCAGCTTGGCAGGGGCCAAGAACACTGAAGCTTTCTTT. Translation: CASSLAGAKNTEAFF.

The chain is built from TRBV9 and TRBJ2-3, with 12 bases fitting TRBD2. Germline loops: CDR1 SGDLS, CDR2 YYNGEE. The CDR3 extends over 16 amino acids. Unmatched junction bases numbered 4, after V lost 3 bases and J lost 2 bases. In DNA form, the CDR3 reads TGTGCCAGCAGCGCTAGCGGGGGGGCTTTCACAGATACGCAGTATTTT. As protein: CASSASGGAFTDTQYF.

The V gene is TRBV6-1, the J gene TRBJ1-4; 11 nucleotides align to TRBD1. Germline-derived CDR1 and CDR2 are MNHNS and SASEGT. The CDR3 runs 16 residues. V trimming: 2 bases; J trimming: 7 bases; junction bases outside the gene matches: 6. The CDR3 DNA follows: TGTGCCAGCAGTGAATTAAAAGGGACAGGGGGTGAAAAACTGTTTTTT. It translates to CASSELKGTGGEKLFF.